Presented here are 22 T cell receptor beta chains from one specimen sequenced in a study of radiotherapy plus CTLA-4 blockade in lung cancer. Repertoires were generated with immunoSEQ multiplex PCR, while TCRdb's copy carries only in-frame clones and drops some. There are tens of thousands of clones in the sample; under 85% occur only once, and 0.79% lies in the top ten. The input for sequencing was peripheral blood, taken from a patient treated with radiotherapy plus ipilimumab. These receptors came from a human donor with non-small cell lung cancer who had stable disease on radiotherapy plus ipilimumab.

The chain recombines TRBV11-2 with TRBJ2-7; tentatively, D is TRBD1 (6 bases). Trimming cost V 5 bases and J 1 base, with 12 bases left between them. The CDR3 contains 14 residues. Germline CDR1 reads SGHAT; CDR2 reads FQNNGV. CDR3 DNA: TGTGCCAGCAGCCATGGGCAGGGGTCCTACGAGCAGTACTTC. Protein product: CASSHGQGSYEQYF.

The genes are TRBV27 and TRBJ2-3; 8 bases line up with TRBD1. The CDR3 runs to 15 residues. The junction had 8 bases not matched to a gene; V was cut back by 5 bases and J by 4 bases. Germline CDR1 is MNHEY and CDR2 is SMNVEV (reference sequence). CDR3 DNA sequence: TGTGCCAGCAGTGCAGGGGGCGCGTGGGCAGATACGCAGTATTTT. This gives the protein CASSAGGAWADTQYF.

This chain links TRBV19 with TRBJ1-5, with D possibly being TRBD1 (5 bases). V lost 8 bases, J lost 0 bases, and 11 bases lay in between. CDR1 is LNHDA, CDR2 SQIVND, per germline (reference sequence). The CDR3 is made up of 14 amino acids. The CDR3 reads CASQSGDSNQPQHF. The CDR3 DNA sequence: TGTGCCAGTCAATCGGGGGATAGCAATCAGCCCCAGCATTTT.

V usage is TRBV5-4 and J usage is TRBJ1-6, with 9 bases that match TRBD1. J lost 0 bases, V lost 8 bases, and 3 bases had no gene match. The CDR3 has 15 residues. The V gene's germline CDR1 is SGHNT and CDR2 YYREEE (reference sequence). CDR3 coding DNA: TGTGCCAGTCGGGACAGGGACTCCTATAATTCACCCCTCCACTTT. Protein product: CASRDRDSYNSPLHF. Together with reference TRBV5-4 and TRBJ1-6, the CDR3 gives the full variable domain: ETGVTQSPTHLIKTRGQQVTLRCSSQSGHNTVSWYQQALGQGPQFIFQYYREEENGRGNFPPRFSGLQFPNYSSELNVNALELDDSALYLCASRDRDSYNSPLHFGNGTRLTVT.

The chain uses TRBV6-5 and TRBJ1-5; 9 positions match TRBD1. Losses at the gene ends were 6 bases for V and 4 bases for J; bases not matched to a gene: 4. The germline V gene encodes CDR1 MNHEY and CDR2 SVGAGI. The CDR3 sequence is 14 residues long. The CDR3 DNA reads as TGTGCCAGCAGCGGGACAGGGAGTAATCAGCCCCAGCATTTT. It specifies CASSGTGSNQPQHF.

This clone was recorded a few times. V gene TRBV5-8 combines with J gene TRBJ2-1; D call uncertain. The CDR3 contains 15 residues. The germline V gene has CDR1 SGHTS and CDR2 YDEGEE. V was shortened by 1 base and J by 5 bases, with 13 bases between the two germline ends. The CDR3 nucleotides read TGTGCCAGCAGCTTGAGGCGTCAGAGAGACAATGAGCAGTTCTTC. This gives the protein CASSLRRQRDNEQFF. Combining the CDR3 with reference TRBV5-8 and TRBJ2-1 gives the whole variable domain EAGVTQSPTHLIKTRGQQATLRCSPISGHTSVYWYQQALGLGLQFLLWYDEGEERNRGNFPPRFSGRQFPNYSSELNVNALELEDSALYLCASSLRRQRDNEQFFGPGTRLTVL.

The chain has TRBV27 and TRBJ2-5; TRBD1 agrees at 8 bases. V gave up 3 bases and J gave up 5 bases; unmatched junction bases: 5. The germline V gene encodes CDR1 MNHEY and CDR2 SMNVEV (reference sequence). The CDR3 is 14 amino acids. The CDR3 loop reads CASSFRTGRETQYF. CDR3 nucleotide sequence: TGTGCCAGCAGTTTTAGGACAGGGAGGGAGACCCAGTACTTC.

A single count supports this clone. The rearrangement uses TRBV9 and TRBJ2-5, with D possibly TRBD2 on 6 matching bases. The CDR3 runs 14 residues. Germline lookup yields CDR1 SGDLS and CDR2 YYNGEE. The V and J ends lost 4 bases and 6 bases respectively, with 16 bases between them. The CDR3 reads CASSPGGIPKTQYF. Here the CDR3 DNA reads TGTGCCAGCAGCCCCGGGGGTATTCCGAAGACCCAGTACTTC.

This sequence joins TRBV5-1 and TRBJ2-5; 10 bases match TRBD2. V shed 1 base, J shed 1 base, and the junction held 4 bases outside the gene matches. CDR1 and CDR2 from the germline V gene are SGHRS and YFSETQ. This CDR3 region has 16 residues. The CDR3 nucleotides are TGCGCCAGCAGCTTGCTGGCTAGCGGGGGCCAAGAGACCCAGTACTTC. Translation gives CASSLLASGGQETQYF.

The chain has TRBV7-9 and TRBJ1-1; TRBD1 aligns across 8 bases. V trimming: 6 bases; J trimming: 5 bases; junction bases outside the gene matches: 11. Germline values: CDR1 SEHNR, CDR2 FQNEAQ (reference sequence). The CDR3 totals 15 residues. Here the CDR3 reads CASRFLQGARTEAFF. The CDR3 DNA is TGTGCCAGCAGGTTCTTGCAGGGGGCGAGGACTGAAGCTTTCTTT.

The chain couples TRBV18 to TRBJ1-1; the D is unclear. Germline CDR1 reads KGHSH; CDR2 reads LQKENI. The CDR3 is 13 amino acids. V was trimmed by 2 bases and J by 3 bases, leaving 7 bases between them. As DNA, the CDR3 is TGTGCCAGCTCACCAAGGCGGGACACTGAAGCTTTCTTT. Translated, it gives CASSPRRDTEAFF.

The rearrangement joins TRBV1 to TRBJ2-3; whether TRBD2, the table's D call, matches the DNA was not checked. TRBV1 is given as a pseudogene. The CDR3 has 16 amino acids. The CDR3 coding sequence is TGCACCAGCAGCCAAGATGGCCTAGCCCGAATGGATACGCAGTATTTT. Residues: CTSSQDGLARMDTQYF.

This clone is a singleton in its sample. The chain has TRBV7-9 and TRBJ2-1; TRBD2 matches 14 bases. The length of the CDR3 is 19 residues. CDR1 is SEHNR and CDR2 is FQNEAQ in the germline V gene (reference sequence). The V and J ends lost 5 bases and 2 bases, in that order; junction bases with no gene match: 11. The CDR3 sequence: CASSETGLAGVGTYNEQFF. The CDR3 nucleotides are TGTGCCAGCAGCGAGACGGGACTAGCGGGAGTCGGTACCTACAATGAGCAGTTCTTC.

The V and J genes are TRBV9 and TRBJ2-1; TRBD2 aligns across 10 bases. The germline CDR1 and CDR2 sequences are SGDLS and YYNGEE. Trimming cost V 3 bases and J 4 bases; bases outside gene matches: 4. The CDR3 is made up of 15 amino acids. The CDR3 DNA reads TGTGCCAGCAGCGGAACTAGCGGGAATTACAATGAGCAGTTCTTC. Encoded protein: CASSGTSGNYNEQFF.

This clone appeared a single time. V usage is TRBV6-5 and J usage is TRBJ2-1; a weak D match, TRBD2 (6 bases). CDR1 MNHEY and CDR2 SVGAGI come from the germline V gene. The CDR3 extends over 14 amino acids. V shed 6 bases and J shed 1 base, with 10 bases lying between them. CDR3 nucleotide sequence: TGTGCCAGCAGACCGGGACTTTCCTACAATGAGCAGTTCTTC. Its translation is CASRPGLSYNEQFF.

The rearrangement joins TRBV25-1 to TRBJ2-7; D is perhaps TRBD1 (6 bases). Germline CDR1 is MGHDK and CDR2 is SYGVNS. V gave up 7 bases and J gave up 5 bases, with 12 bases separating them. The CDR3 has 12 residues. Written as DNA, the CDR3 is TGTGCCAGCAAGGGGGACATGGACGAGCAGTACTTC. It is translated as CASKGDMDEQYF.

V gene TRBV9 combines with J gene TRBJ2-3; TRBD1 agrees at 11 bases. Germline loops: CDR1 SGDLS, CDR2 YYNGEE. V dropped 4 bases and J dropped 5; count of bases not matched to a gene: 6. The CDR3 is 15 amino acids. The CDR3 is CASSNLGTGGDTQYF. CDR3 nucleotides: TGTGCCAGCAGCAACCTCGGGACAGGGGGAGATACGCAGTATTTT.

This clone has only one observation. This sequence joins TRBV29-1 and TRBJ2-1; TRBD2 aligns across 9 bases. CDR1 is SQVTM, CDR2 ANQGSEA, per germline. The CDR3 length is 16 residues. V shed 5 bases and J 6 bases; nucleotides not matched to a gene: 14. The CDR3, as DNA: TGCAGCGTTCGACTAGCGGATATTAGGAGATTCAATGAGCAGTTCTTC. Translating gives CSVRLADIRRFNEQFF.

This clone was recorded once. The V call is TRBV28, the J call TRBJ2-7; TRBD1 aligns across 9 bases. The V and J ends lost 7 bases and 7 bases, in that order; junction bases with no gene match: 14. Germline V CDR1 and CDR2: MDHEN, SYDVKM. The CDR3 has 15 amino acids. CDR3 coding DNA: TGTGCCAGCACGACCAGCACAGGGACAGGGAGGGAGCAGTACTTC. The encoded protein is CASTTSTGTGREQYF.

The J gene is TRBJ2-3, the V gene TRBV6-5; the match to TRBD2 covers 8 bases. The V gene's germline CDR1 is MNHEY and CDR2 SVGAGI. The CDR3 covers 15 residues. V gave up 6 bases and J gave up 2 bases; unmatched junction bases: 7. The CDR3 protein is CASRTIAGITDTQYF. CDR3 bases: TGTGCCAGCAGGACAATAGCGGGGATCACAGATACGCAGTATTTT.

The chain uses TRBV7-3 and TRBJ2-7; D call uncertain. V shed 2 bases and J shed 0 bases, with 14 bases lying between them. CDR3 length: 16 residues. Germline CDR1 reads SGHTA; CDR2 reads FQGTGA. CDR3 in DNA: TGTGCCAGCAGCTTAGTGGCCCCGTCTAGCTCCTACGAGCAGTACTTC. Its translation is CASSLVAPSSSYEQYF.

The chain couples TRBV7-7 to TRBJ2-7; D remains unclear. V lost 1 base to trimming and J lost 0 bases, with 19 bases between them. The CDR3 contains 18 residues. Germline V CDR1 and CDR2: SSHAT, FNYEAQ (reference sequence). CDR3 coding DNA: TGTGCCAGCAGCTTAGAGATCGAGGAACCCTCGCTCTCCTACGAGCAGTACTTC. Translated, it gives CASSLEIEEPSLSYEQYF.